Each of the 30 T cell receptor beta chains below was sequenced from the same sample in a study of CD8 T cells in Susac syndrome. Random hexamers were used to reverse transcribe roughly 0.5 to 1 ug of RNA. A single record per CDR3 protein comes from TCRdb applying MiXCR to the immunoSEQ multiplex PCR reads. The sample has around 130,000 distinct CDR3 sequences; approximately 94% are singletons. The source material was CD4+ T cells from PBMCs. These receptor sequences come from a human donor in good health.

The chain has TRBV9 and TRBJ2-1; D remains ambiguous. Germline values: CDR1 SGDLS, CDR2 YYNGEE. The CDR3 covers 15 residues. The V end was cut by 0 bases, the J end by 0 bases, with 7 bases between. The CDR3 nucleotides read TGTGCCAGCAGCGTAGCGGCTATCTCCTACAATGAGCAGTTCTTC. It encodes CASSVAAISYNEQFF.

V and J are TRBV9 and TRBJ2-2; D may be TRBD1 or TRBD2 (5 bases each). V dropped 4 bases and J dropped 6 bases, with 22 bases sitting between them. The CDR3 sequence is 17 residues long. Germline CDR1 and CDR2: SGDLS and YYNGEE. The CDR3 protein is CASSPRLSRRGAGELFF. DNA of the CDR3: TGTGCCAGCAGCCCGCGACTCTCCCGGCGAGGGGCCGGGGAGCTGTTTTTT.

The chain links TRBV28 to TRBJ2-5; D ambiguous. Germline CDR1 MDHEN, CDR2 SYDVKM. The CDR3 length is 13 residues. Trimming took off 4 bases at V and 2 bases at J, with 8 bases between the two ends. This CDR3 is CASSWVTQETQYF. The CDR3 region has the DNA TGTGCCAGCAGTTGGGTCACACAAGAGACCCAGTACTTC.

The chain employs TRBV27 and TRBJ2-7; 12 nucleotides match TRBD2. Germline CDR1 is MNHEY and CDR2 is SMNVEV (reference sequence). CDR3 length: 14 residues. The V segment lost 6 bases and the J segment 5 bases; nucleotides outside the gene matches: 5. The CDR3 region is CASRLAGGRHEQYF. The CDR3 DNA is TGTGCCAGCAGACTAGCGGGAGGTCGTCACGAGCAGTACTTC.

The CDR3 DNA reads TGCGCCAGCAGTCGCGGGACTAGCGGGAGTGCCTACGAGCAGTACTTC. This encodes CASSRGTSGSAYEQYF. This chain uses TRBV5-1 with TRBJ2-7; 14 positions agree with TRBD2. Trimming removed 5 bases from V and 2 bases from J; junction bases left unmatched: 6. CDR3 length equals 16 residues. The germline V gene encodes CDR1 SGHRS and CDR2 YFSETQ. The full variable domain, with the rest looked up from reference TRBV5-1 and TRBJ2-7, is KAGVTQTPRYLIKTRGQQVTLSCSPISGHRSVSWYQQTPGQGLQFLFEYFSETQRNKGNFPGRFSGRQFSNSRSEMNVSTLELGDSALYLCASSRGTSGSAYEQYFGPGTRLTVT.

V usage is TRBV30 and J usage is TRBJ2-1; D is perhaps TRBD1 or TRBD2 (6 bases each). This CDR3 region has 16 residues. CDR1 is GTSNPN and CDR2 is SVGIG in the germline V gene (reference sequence). The V end was cut by 3 bases, the J end by 4 bases, with 19 bases between. In DNA form, the CDR3 reads TGTGCCTGGAGGGCCTTCGGGGGCCTGAGGTACAATGAGCAGTTCTTC. It is translated as CAWRAFGGLRYNEQFF.

The rearrangement links TRBV3-1 to TRBJ2-7, with 8 bases fitting TRBD1. The V gene's germline CDR1 is LGHDT and CDR2 YNNKEL (reference sequence). The V gene end was trimmed by 4 bases and the J gene end by 3 bases; junction bases not matched to a gene: 14. This CDR3 is 17 amino acids long. The CDR3 DNA follows: TGTGCCAGCAGCCGTCCGTTATCCGAGGACAGGGACTACGAGCAGTACTTC. This codes for CASSRPLSEDRDYEQYF.

This rearrangement joins TRBV7-2 to TRBJ2-5; 12 nucleotides agree with TRBD2. Per germline, CDR1 SGHTA and CDR2 FQGNSA. V dropped 0 bases and J dropped 5; count of bases not matched to a gene: 7. The CDR3 contains 17 residues. In DNA, the CDR3 is TGTGCCAGCAGCTTAGCCCTAGCGGGAGGGCCCGGTGAGACCCAGTACTTC. Translation: CASSLALAGGPGETQYF.

The chain combines TRBV20-1 with TRBJ2-7; 12 bases are a match to TRBD2. The germline gives CDR1 DFQATT, CDR2 SNEGSKA (reference sequence). The CDR3 totals 15 residues. Germline trimming cut 0 bases from V and 6 bases from J; bases unmatched to any gene: 6. The CDR3 protein is CSARDETSGGREQYF. The CDR3 coding sequence is TGCAGTGCTAGAGATGAAACTAGCGGGGGGCGCGAGCAGTACTTC.

The chain uses TRBV18 and TRBJ2-7; weak D call: TRBD2 (6 bases). The ends were cut back, 5 bases at V and 2 bases at J, with 10 bases in the middle. This CDR3 spans 13 amino acids. Germline V CDR1 and CDR2: KGHSH, LQKENI. CDR3 amino acids: CASSGDLPYEQYF. DNA of the CDR3: TGTGCCAGCTCAGGGGACTTACCCTACGAGCAGTACTTC.

The chain couples TRBV7-2 to TRBJ1-6; perhaps TRBD1 as D (6 bases). Germline V lookup: CDR1 SGHTA, CDR2 FQGNSA. The CDR3 loop spans 14 amino acids. Trimming took 1 base from V and 12 from J, leaving 13 bases between them. CDR3 coding DNA: TGTGCCAGCAGCTTAGACAGGCAAGGGGGACCCCTCCACTTT. It encodes CASSLDRQGGPLHF.

The rearrangement links TRBV3-1 to TRBJ1-1; TRBD1 matches at 8 bases. The CDR3 consists of 15 residues. V shed 4 bases and J 3 bases; nucleotides not matched to a gene: 7. Germline V gene data show CDR1 as LGHDT and CDR2 as YNNKEL (reference sequence). The CDR3 reads CASSPGTGEYTEAFF. Here the CDR3 DNA reads TGTGCCAGCAGCCCGGGGACAGGCGAATACACTGAAGCTTTCTTT.

The J gene is TRBJ2-1, the V gene TRBV28, with 10 bases lining up with TRBD2. The CDR3 is 18 residues long. Germline-derived CDR1 and CDR2 are MDHEN and SYDVKM. Trimming took 4 bases from V and 11 from J; bases not matched to a gene: 20. Written as DNA, the CDR3 is TGTGCCAGCAGTTCTAAGGCCCTAGCGGGAGTACTTCAAACCCAGCAGTTCTTC. Amino acid sequence: CASSSKALAGVLQTQQFF.

This sequence joins TRBV24-1 and TRBJ2-2, with 7 bases identical to TRBD1. CDR1 and CDR2 from the germline V gene are KGHDR and SFDVKD. The CDR3 length is 15 residues. The V segment lost 4 bases and the J segment 5 bases; nucleotides outside the gene matches: 6. Here the CDR3 reads CATSENNRGTGELFF. Here the CDR3 DNA reads TGTGCCACCAGTGAGAACAACAGGGGAACCGGGGAGCTGTTTTTT.

The chain employs TRBV18 and TRBJ2-5; unclear D gene. Looked up from germline, CDR1 is KGHSH and CDR2 is LQKENI. Trimming pared 3 bases from V and 0 bases from J, leaving 2 bases between. The CDR3 contains 12 residues. DNA for the CDR3: TGTGCCAGCTCACCTAACCAAGAGACCCAGTACTTC. Translating it yields CASSPNQETQYF.

V and J are TRBV3-1 and TRBJ2-5, with D possibly TRBD2 on 5 matching bases. V lost 0 bases to trimming and J lost 5 bases, with 13 bases between them. The CDR3 spans 15 residues. Germline V gives CDR1 LGHDT, CDR2 YNNKEL (reference sequence). CDR3 in DNA: TGTGCCAGCAGCCAAGATCTGTCAGGCGGGGAGACCCAGTACTTC. Its translation is CASSQDLSGGETQYF.

The CDR3, as DNA: TGCGCCAGCAGCCAAGATGGGCCATCCCGCTCTGGGGCCAACGTCCTGACTTTC. It codes for CASSQDGPSRSGANVLTF. The chain joins TRBV4-3 to TRBJ2-6, with D unresolved. The germline gives CDR1 LGHNA, CDR2 YSLEER. V was pared by 0 bases and J by 0 bases, with 12 bases between. The CDR3 extends over 18 amino acids.

The chain has TRBV29-1 and TRBJ2-2; TRBD1 aligns across 7 bases. The V gene end was trimmed by 6 bases and the J gene end by 0 bases; junction bases not matched to a gene: 1. The V gene's germline CDR1 is SQVTM and CDR2 ANQGSEA. The CDR3 has 13 residues. The DNA for the CDR3 is TGCAGCGTCGGACAGGCGAACACCGGGGAGCTGTTTTTT. Its protein product is CSVGQANTGELFF.

V gene TRBV12-3 or TRBV12-4 combines with J gene TRBJ1-4; maybe TRBD1 (5 bases). The length of the CDR3 is 15 residues. The V gene lost 6 bases and the J gene lost 4 bases, with 15 bases spanning the gap. CDR3 loop: CASSLPRVINEKLFF. The CDR3 nucleotides read TGTGCCAGCAGCCTTCCCAGGGTTATTAATGAAAAACTGTTTTTT.

The chain uses TRBV19 and TRBJ1-1; D ambiguous. This CDR3 comprises 13 residues. Trimming shortened V by 3 bases and J by 0 bases, and 5 bases separated the two germline ends. Germline V gives CDR1 LNHDA, CDR2 SQIVND (reference sequence). CDR3 coding DNA: TGTGCCAGTAGTATCCGCATGAACACTGAAGCTTTCTTT. It is translated as CASSIRMNTEAFF.

CDR3 sequence reads: CSVVTTSYEQYF. As DNA, the CDR3 is TGCAGCGTTGTAACCACTTCCTACGAGCAGTACTTC. The chain recombines TRBV29-1 with TRBJ2-7; D is unclear. The CDR3 covers 12 residues. The V end was cut by 4 bases, the J end by 1 base, with 8 bases between. Germline assignment: CDR1 SQVTM and CDR2 ANQGSEA.

This chain links TRBV24-1 with TRBJ2-5; perhaps TRBD1 as D (5 bases). CDR1 KGHDR and CDR2 SFDVKD come from the germline V gene. Trimming cost V 2 bases and J 2 bases, with 8 bases left between them. This CDR3 contains 14 residues. CDR3 residues: CATSDSGQQETQYF. In nucleotides, the CDR3 is TGTGCCACCAGTGATTCAGGGCAGCAAGAGACCCAGTACTTC.

The V call is TRBV6-5, the J call TRBJ2-7; possibly TRBD1 for D (5 bases). This CDR3 is built from 17 residues. The germline gives CDR1 MNHEY, CDR2 SVGAGI. V lost 2 bases and J 0 bases, leaving 17 bases between the germline ends. CDR3 nucleotide sequence: TGTGCCAGCAGTTACGGGGTTGGGGCGGTTGACTCCTACGAGCAGTACTTC. Translating gives CASSYGVGAVDSYEQYF.

The genes are TRBV2 and TRBJ1-1, with a possible D match to TRBD1 (6 bases). The CDR3 has 15 residues. V lost 8 bases to trimming and J lost 1 base, with 17 bases between them. The V gene's germline CDR1 is SNHLY and CDR2 FYNNEI. CDR3 in DNA: TGTGCCAGCTCCCTAGAGGGGGGACGGAACACTGAAGCTTTCTTT. This codes for CASSLEGGRNTEAFF.

V is TRBV14 and J is TRBJ1-6; 7 positions agree with TRBD1. Germline-derived CDR1 and CDR2 are SGHDN and FVKESK. The CDR3 contains 14 residues. J was trimmed by 12 bases and V by 5 bases; bases with no gene match: 10. DNA of the CDR3: TGTGCCAGCAGCACCCAACAGGGGTGGGAACCCCTCCACTTT. Translation: CASSTQQGWEPLHF.

This chain uses TRBV5-4 with TRBJ2-7, with TRBD1 as a possible D gene (5 bases). Germline loops: CDR1 SGHNT, CDR2 YYREEE (reference sequence). The V end lost 2 bases, the J end lost 7 bases, and 10 bases lay between the germline ends. CDR3 size: 12 residues. The CDR3 reads CASSFGAGEQYF. The CDR3 DNA is TGTGCCAGCAGCTTTGGTGCAGGGGAGCAGTACTTC. Supplemented by reference TRBV5-4 and TRBJ2-7, the full variable domain reads ETGVTQSPTHLIKTRGQQVTLRCSSQSGHNTVSWYQQALGQGPQFIFQYYREEENGRGNFPPRFSGLQFPNYSSELNVNALELDDSALYLCASSFGAGEQYFGPGTRLTVT.

The CDR3 nucleotides read TGTGCCAGTGGTGTTAGGGGGGGGCAAGAGACCCAGTACTTC. This codes for CASGVRGGQETQYF. V usage is TRBV5-6 and J usage is TRBJ2-5; tentative D call: TRBD2 (7 bases). The CDR3 covers 14 residues. V shed 8 bases and J shed 2 bases, with 16 bases lying between them. CDR1 and CDR2 (germline): SGHDT, YYEEEE.

The CDR3: CASSSPQGFHYTDTQYF. The CDR3 nucleotides read TGTGCCAGCAGTTCCCCCCAGGGTTTTCACTACACAGATACGCAGTATTTT. The rearrangement joins TRBV28 to TRBJ2-3; TRBD1 might be the D (5 bases). The CDR3 length is 17 residues. Germline CDR1 is MDHEN and CDR2 is SYDVKM. Trimming left V 4 bases short and J 2 bases short, with 19 bases between.

This clonotype was observed once. This chain connects TRBV23-1 to TRBJ1-5; TRBD1 is a possible D gene (5 bases). TRBV23-1 is an ORF, and what it does is uncertain. Trimming removed 0 bases from V and 6 bases from J, with 12 bases in between. This CDR3 spans 15 amino acids. In DNA form, the CDR3 reads TGCGCCAGCAGTCAATCGTGCAGGGCCGCTCAGCCCCAGCATTTT. Protein sequence: CASSQSCRAAQPQHF.

The genes are TRBV28 and TRBJ1-5; unclear D gene. Germline CDR1 MDHEN, CDR2 SYDVKM. The CDR3 length is 13 residues. The germline V and J ends were trimmed by 6 bases and 0 bases, with 6 bases remaining between them. This CDR3 reads CASRGNSNQPQHF. CDR3 bases: TGTGCCAGCAGGGGGAATAGCAATCAGCCCCAGCATTTT.